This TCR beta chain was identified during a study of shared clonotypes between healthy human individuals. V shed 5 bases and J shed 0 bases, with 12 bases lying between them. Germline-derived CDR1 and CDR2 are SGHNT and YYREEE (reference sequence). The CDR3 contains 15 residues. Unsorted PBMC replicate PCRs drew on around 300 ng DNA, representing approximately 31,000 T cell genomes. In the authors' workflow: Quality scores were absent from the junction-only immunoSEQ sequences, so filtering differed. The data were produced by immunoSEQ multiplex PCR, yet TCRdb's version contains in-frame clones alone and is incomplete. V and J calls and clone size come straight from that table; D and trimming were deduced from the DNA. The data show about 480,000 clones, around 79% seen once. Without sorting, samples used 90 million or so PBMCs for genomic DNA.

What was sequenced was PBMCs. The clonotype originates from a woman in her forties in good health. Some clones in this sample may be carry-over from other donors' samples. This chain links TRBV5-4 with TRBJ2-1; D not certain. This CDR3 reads CASSFDASSYNEQFF. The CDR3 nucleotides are TGTGCCAGCAGTTTTGACGCGAGCTCCTACAATGAGCAGTTCTTC.